This T cell receptor beta chain emerged from a study of T cell repertoires in ileal Crohn's disease. For the study at large: About half of patients got postoperative therapy: about a dozen thiopurines, around 20 anti-TNF. Overall study results and limits: Compared with CD4 T cells, sorted CD8 cells carried more expanded clones.

Turning to this clone: Its specificity is unknown.

Around 0.45 micrograms of biopsy DNA per sample underwent TCRB immunosequencing. Some clones are missing from TCRdb's copy, which holds only in-frame ones; the method was immunoSEQ multiplex PCR. The table has approximately 27,000 clones, about 81% seen once. Germline assignment: CDR1 MNHEY and CDR2 SMNVEV (reference sequence). The junction had 1 base not matched to a gene; V was cut back by 2 bases and J by 5 bases. The CDR3 runs to 13 residues. This TCR was sampled from an adult with Crohn's disease. V usage is TRBV27 and J usage is TRBJ2-3, with 7 nucleotides matching TRBD1. Sequencing was carried out using ileal tissue. The CDR3, as DNA: TGTGCCAGCAGTTTAGCAGGGGGAGATACGCAGTATTTT. It is translated as CASSLAGGDTQYF.